The source of this T cell receptor (beta chain) is a study of neoadjuvant anti-PD-1 for oral cavity cancer. Time point in this sample: after neoadjuvant nivolumab, at surgical resection. These newly diagnosed stage II-IVA oral cavity squamous cell carcinoma patients had no prior systemic or radiation treatment. These oral cavity squamous cell carcinomas were HPV-negative and locally advanced. The protocol was immunoSEQ multiplex PCR, while the TCRdb copy is restricted to in-frame clones and leaves out a portion. The sample includes roughly 14,000 clones, about three quarters of them seen just once. This CDR3 is built from 15 residues. J lost 5 bases, V lost 5 bases, and 9 bases had no gene match. The germline V gene encodes CDR1 SGHTA and CDR2 FQGNSA.

The genes are TRBV7-2 and TRBJ2-7, with 10 bases that match TRBD1. Sequenced here: PBMCs, sampled after nivolumab (anti-PD-1) treatment. This TCR was sampled from a person between 40 and 85 years old with oral cavity squamous cell carcinoma. The chain's CDR3 is CASSPLWTGGNEQYF. CDR3 DNA: TGTGCCAGCAGCCCCCTTTGGACAGGGGGTAACGAGCAGTACTTC.